This passage covers 23 T cell receptor beta chains from one sample sequenced in a study of CD8 T cells in ankylosing spondylitis. TCRdb ran MiXCR on the 5' RACE reads and lists one entry per CDR3 protein. The data contain approximately 340,000 distinct CDR3 sequences, approximately 14% of them singletons. Sequences were obtained from blood, either unsorted or a sorted T cell fraction (not recorded which). All receptors derive from a male donor with ankylosing spondylitis or in good health (not recorded which).

This clonotype was observed a few times. The rearrangement joins TRBV10-3 to TRBJ1-6; D remains unclear. The germline gives CDR1 ENHRY, CDR2 SYGVKD. The CDR3 loop spans 13 amino acids. Between the trimmed V and J ends, which lost 9 bases and 9 bases, there was a span of 15 bases. The CDR3 loop reads CAIAGSGSSPLHF. The DNA for the CDR3 is TGTGCCATAGCCGGTTCTGGAAGTTCACCCCTCCACTTT.

The chain is built from TRBV12-3 or TRBV12-4 and TRBJ1-3, with a weak D call TRBD1 (6 bases). V lost 3 bases, J lost 0 bases, and 9 bases lay in between. The CDR3 spans 15 residues. The DNA for the CDR3 is TGTGCCAGCAGTTTGGGGGGCCGCTCTGGAAACACCATATATTTT. It codes for CASSLGGRSGNTIYF.

CDR3 nucleotides: TGTGCCAGCAGTTTAGGAGTTTCGGGACCCGGCGAGCAGTACTTC. It is translated as CASSLGVSGPGEQYF. V usage is TRBV6-5 and J usage is TRBJ2-7, with D perhaps matching TRBD1 or TRBD2 (5 bases each). The CDR3 is 15 residues long. Germline assignment: CDR1 MNHEY and CDR2 SVGAGI. V was cut by 4 bases and J by 6 bases, with 19 bases left in between.

This clonotype was found a few times. The rearrangement links TRBV24-1 to TRBJ2-1, with 8 bases that match TRBD2. Unmatched junction bases numbered 11, after V lost 5 bases and J lost 3 bases. Germline V gene lookup returns CDR1 KGHDR and CDR2 SFDVKD. CDR3 length: 17 residues. For the CDR3, the DNA is TGTGCCACCAGTGGGGAGGGCTTAGCGGGAAGCTACAATGAGCAGTTCTTC. It yields the protein CATSGEGLAGSYNEQFF.

In its sample, this clonotype was seen many times. The V call is TRBV7-6, the J call TRBJ2-7, with TRBD2 identical over 12 bases. CDR1 and CDR2 (germline): SGHVS, FNYEAQ. With 4 bases clipped from V and 8 bases from J, the junction kept 9 bases outside the gene matches. The CDR3 runs 15 residues. The CDR3 protein is CASSSLAGGLRKQYF. CDR3 bases: TGTGCCAGCAGCTCACTAGCGGGAGGTCTTAGGAAGCAGTACTTC. Full variable domain (rest looked up from reference TRBV7-6 and TRBJ2-7): GAGVSQSPRYKVTKRGQDVALRCDPISGHVSLYWYRQALGQGPEFLTYFNYEAQQDKSGLPNDRFSAERPEGSISTLTIQRTEQRDSAMYRCASSSLAGGLRKQYFGPGTRLTVT.

This clonotype has more than one count but fewer than ten. V usage is TRBV7-2 and J usage is TRBJ2-1; 8 positions agree with TRBD2. The CDR3 runs to 15 residues. Losses at the gene ends were 3 bases for V and 3 bases for J; bases not matched to a gene: 4. The germline V gene has CDR1 SGHTA and CDR2 FQGNSA. The CDR3 coding sequence is TGTGCCAGCAGCTTCGAGCGGGGGTACTACAATGAGCAGTTCTTC. As protein: CASSFERGYYNEQFF.

This clonotype was found a few times. Written as DNA, the CDR3 is TGCGCCAGCAGCCTCAACCAGGAGCGCGGGGGGTACAATGAGCAGTTCTTC. Translating it yields CASSLNQERGGYNEQFF. J is TRBJ2-1 and V is TRBV5-1, with TRBD2 matching 8 bases. V was clipped by 4 bases and J by 4 bases; unmatched bases: 13. CDR3 length: 17 residues. Germline CDR1 and CDR2: SGHRS and YFSETQ.

The chain joins TRBV9 to TRBJ2-7; D uncertain. The CDR3 has 13 residues. The V gene's germline CDR1 is SGDLS and CDR2 YYNGEE. Trimming removed 0 bases at V and 7 bases at J, with 11 bases between. The CDR3 protein is CASSVDGRREQYF. CDR3 DNA: TGTGCCAGCAGCGTAGACGGTCGAAGGGAGCAGTACTTC.

This clonotype appeared a few times. The chain carries TRBV30 and TRBJ1-6; 9 bases fit TRBD1. The germline V gene encodes CDR1 GTSNPN and CDR2 SVGIG (reference sequence). V shed 0 bases and J 8 bases; nucleotides not matched to a gene: 5. This CDR3 spans 15 amino acids. CDR3 amino acids: CAWSVRDRADSPLHF. CDR3 bases: TGTGCCTGGAGTGTACGGGACAGGGCGGATTCACCCCTCCACTTT. The full variable domain, rest sourced from reference TRBV30 and TRBJ1-6, is SQTIHQWPATLVQPVGSPLSLECTVEGTSNPNLYWYRQAAGRGLQLLFYSVGIGQISSEVPQNLSASRPQDRQFILSSKKLLLSDSGFYLCAWSVRDRADSPLHFGNGTRLTVT.

V and J are TRBV5-1 and TRBJ2-1; 8 bases are shared with TRBD2. Germline CDR1 and CDR2: SGHRS and YFSETQ. This CDR3 is 19 amino acids long. Trimming at V came to 4 bases and at J to 4 bases, leaving 19 bases not matched to a gene. In DNA, the CDR3 is TGCGCCAGCAGCAGTCCATCCTACGCGGGAGGTCAGAGGTACAATGAGCAGTTCTTC. Its translation: CASSSPSYAGGQRYNEQFF. The entire variable domain, with the rest obtained from reference TRBV5-1 and TRBJ2-1, is as follows: KAGVTQTPRYLIKTRGQQVTLSCSPISGHRSVSWYQQTPGQGLQFLFEYFSETQRNKGNFPGRFSGRQFSNSRSEMNVSTLELGDSALYLCASSSPSYAGGQRYNEQFFGPGTRLTVL.

J is TRBJ2-2 and V is TRBV24-1; D gene uncertain. The V end lost 4 bases, the J end lost 7 bases, and 15 bases lay between the germline ends. The CDR3 is 15 residues long. The germline V gene encodes CDR1 KGHDR and CDR2 SFDVKD. CDR3: CATSDPAGANGELFF. DNA of the CDR3: TGTGCCACCAGTGACCCCGCCGGAGCAAACGGGGAGCTGTTTTTT.

In this sample, this clonotype turned up a few times. The chain couples TRBV29-1 to TRBJ2-4; D call uncertain. CDR1 is SQVTM and CDR2 is ANQGSEA in the germline V gene. This CDR3 region has 15 residues. V lost 2 bases and J lost 0, with 11 bases in between. The CDR3 region is CSVELAALAKNIQYF. The DNA of the CDR3 is TGCAGCGTTGAATTGGCGGCTCTAGCCAAAAACATTCAGTACTTC.

V and J are TRBV19 and TRBJ2-6; D is undetermined. Trimming stripped 3 bases from V and 2 bases from J, with 2 bases between. The CDR3 runs to 13 residues. CDR1 LNHDA and CDR2 SQIVND come from the germline V gene (reference sequence). CDR3 in DNA: TGTGCCAGTAGTATTACTGGGGCCAACGTCCTGACTTTC. Amino acid sequence: CASSITGANVLTF.

This clonotype was observed a handful of times. The CDR3 region is CATSPGLSNQPQHF. CDR3 nucleotides: TGTGCCACTTCCCCCGGCCTAAGCAATCAGCCCCAGCATTTT. The V and J genes are TRBV3-1 and TRBJ1-5; D gene unclear. The germline V gene has CDR1 LGHDT and CDR2 YNNKEL (reference sequence). Deletions cut 10 bases from V and 1 base from J, with 14 bases between. The CDR3 spans 14 residues.

This clonotype was counted only a few times. The rearrangement uses TRBV20-1 and TRBJ2-5, with D perhaps assigned TRBD1 or TRBD2 (5 bases each). The germline V gene encodes CDR1 DFQATT and CDR2 SNEGSKA (reference sequence). The CDR3 sequence is 14 residues long. The germline V and J ends were trimmed by 3 bases and 5 bases, with 16 bases remaining between them. The CDR3 loop reads CSASGWGTGETQYF. The CDR3 DNA sequence: TGCAGTGCTAGCGGTTGGGGGACGGGGGAGACCCAGTACTTC.

Ten or more counts support this clonotype. V is TRBV15 and J is TRBJ1-1; D uncertain. This CDR3 spans 12 amino acids. Germline CDR1 LNHNV, CDR2 YYDKDF (reference sequence). V lost 0 bases to trimming and J lost 3 bases, with 2 bases between them. The CDR3 is CATSREDTEAFF. CDR3 bases: TGTGCCACCAGCAGAGAGGACACTGAAGCTTTCTTT.

This clonotype was counted only a few times. The V call is TRBV11-2, the J call TRBJ2-7; possibly TRBD1 for D (6 bases). CDR1 is SGHAT and CDR2 is FQNNGV in the germline V gene. This CDR3 is 17 amino acids long. V gave up 0 bases and J gave up 4 bases, with 19 bases separating them. CDR3 sequence (DNA): TGTGCCAGCAGCTTAGATCAGGCAACAGGGATTTTGTACGAGCAGTACTTC. It encodes CASSLDQATGILYEQYF.

The chain carries TRBV30 and TRBJ1-1, with D unresolved. Trimming left V 0 bases short and J 4 bases short, with 6 bases between. The CDR3 extends over 12 amino acids. From germline, CDR1 is GTSNPN and CDR2 SVGIG (reference sequence). CDR3 bases: TGTGCCTGGAGTGTAACGCGCACTGAAGCTTTCTTT. Amino acids: CAWSVTRTEAFF.

V gene TRBV12-3 or TRBV12-4 combines with J gene TRBJ1-2; D is undetermined. The V end was cut by 6 bases, the J end by 0 bases, with 17 bases between. The length of the CDR3 is 16 residues. This CDR3 is CASRTTGGPANYGYTF. The CDR3 DNA sequence: TGTGCCAGCAGAACCACCGGAGGGCCGGCTAACTATGGCTACACCTTC.

The table lists this clonotype with many counts. The genes are TRBV27 and TRBJ2-5, with D perhaps matching TRBD1 (6 bases). The length of the CDR3 is 14 residues. Trimming pared 5 bases from V and 4 bases from J, leaving 14 bases between. The germline gives CDR1 MNHEY, CDR2 SMNVEV (reference sequence). In nucleotides, the CDR3 is TGTGCCAGCAGTCCTCGCGTGGGGGCAGAGACCCAGTACTTC. Translated: CASSPRVGAETQYF.

This clonotype was seen a handful of times. The rearrangement links TRBV7-2 to TRBJ2-2; D is unclear. The CDR3 consists of 17 residues. Trimming took 1 base from V and 4 from J, leaving 16 bases between them. Germline V gene lookup returns CDR1 SGHTA and CDR2 FQGNSA. The CDR3 here is CASSLGISGAGTGELFF. The CDR3 DNA sequence: TGTGCCAGCAGCTTAGGCATTTCGGGTGCAGGCACCGGGGAGCTGTTTTTT.

The CDR3 DNA follows: TGCAGCGTTGAGTCAGGGGCAGGTAAAGTATCCTACGAGCAGTACTTC. It encodes CSVESGAGKVSYEQYF. The V and J genes are TRBV29-1 and TRBJ2-7; D possibly corresponds to TRBD1 (6 bases). Germline values: CDR1 SQVTM, CDR2 ANQGSEA. The CDR3 sequence is 16 residues long. Deletions cut 3 bases from V and 1 base from J, with 19 bases between.

The chain joins TRBV20-1 to TRBJ1-1; the match to TRBD1 covers 7 bases. The CDR3 runs to 13 residues. Germline V lookup: CDR1 DFQATT, CDR2 SNEGSKA (reference sequence). V was pared by 5 bases and J by 6 bases, with 9 bases of the junction left unmatched. CDR3 loop: CSAPFRGIAEAFF. DNA for the CDR3: TGCAGTGCTCCTTTCAGGGGGATCGCTGAAGCTTTCTTT.